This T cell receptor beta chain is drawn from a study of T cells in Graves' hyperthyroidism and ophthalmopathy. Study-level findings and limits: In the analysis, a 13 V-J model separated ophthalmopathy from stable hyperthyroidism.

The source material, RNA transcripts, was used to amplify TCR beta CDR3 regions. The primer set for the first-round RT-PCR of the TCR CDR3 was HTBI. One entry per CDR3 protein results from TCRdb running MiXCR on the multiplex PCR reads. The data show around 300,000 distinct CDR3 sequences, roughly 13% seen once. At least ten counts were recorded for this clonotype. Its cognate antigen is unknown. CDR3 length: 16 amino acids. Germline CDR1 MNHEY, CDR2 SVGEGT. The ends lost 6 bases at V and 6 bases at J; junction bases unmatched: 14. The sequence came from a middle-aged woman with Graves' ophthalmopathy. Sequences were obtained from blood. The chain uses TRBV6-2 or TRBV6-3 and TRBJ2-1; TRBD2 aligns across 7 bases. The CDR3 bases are TGTGCCAGCAGCACCGAAGGACTAGTGAGGCTCAATGAGCAGTTCTTC. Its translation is CASSTEGLVRLNEQFF.